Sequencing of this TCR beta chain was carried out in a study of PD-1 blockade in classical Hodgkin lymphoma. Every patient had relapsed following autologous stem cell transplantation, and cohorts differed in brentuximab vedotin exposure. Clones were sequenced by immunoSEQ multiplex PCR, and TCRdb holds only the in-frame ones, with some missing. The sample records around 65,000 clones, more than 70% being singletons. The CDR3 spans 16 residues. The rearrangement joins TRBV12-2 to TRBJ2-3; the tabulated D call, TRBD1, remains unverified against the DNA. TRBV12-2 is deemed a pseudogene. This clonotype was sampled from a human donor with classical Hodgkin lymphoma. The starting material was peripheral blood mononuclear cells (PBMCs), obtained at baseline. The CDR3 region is CASRFGQPSSTDTQYF. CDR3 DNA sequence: TGTGCAAGTCGCTTTGGACAGCCCTCTAGCACAGATACGCAGTATTTT.